These 11 T cell receptor beta chains were sequenced from one sample in a study of blood T cell repertoires in COVID-19. Generated by immunoSEQ multiplex PCR, the TCRdb table keeps only in-frame clones and is missing some. The table shows around 300,000 clones, with roughly 84% occurring only once. What was sequenced was peripheral blood. These receptors came from a man aged 50 to 60 with active or convalescent COVID-19.

The rearrangement joins TRBV3-1 (or the pseudogene TRBV3-2) to TRBJ2-1; D gene ambiguous. The CDR3 runs 14 residues. V lost 1 base, J lost 7 bases, and 11 bases lay in between. CDR1 and CDR2 from the germline V gene are LGHDT and YNNKEL (reference sequence). DNA for the CDR3: TGTGCCAGCAGCCAAGTTGGGCAGGTGAATGAGCAGTTCTTC. It specifies CASSQVGQVNEQFF.

This chain joins TRBV27 and TRBJ2-7; 7 bases map to TRBD1. J gave up 2 bases and V 4 bases, and 26 bases lay outside the gene matches. Germline lookup yields CDR1 MNHEY and CDR2 SMNVEV (reference sequence). The CDR3 loop spans 21 amino acids. CDR3 protein: CASSSQYRFAGTAVGAYEQYF. DNA of the CDR3: TGTGCCAGCAGTTCGCAATATCGGTTCGCCGGGACAGCAGTGGGGGCCTACGAGCAGTACTTC.

The chain employs TRBV28 and TRBJ1-5; no definite D call. Trimming cost V 5 bases and J 5 bases, with 13 bases left between them. CDR3 length: 14 residues. Looked up from germline, CDR1 is MDHEN and CDR2 is SYDVKM. The CDR3 region is CASSLGLGDQPQHF. CDR3 sequence (DNA): TGTGCCAGCAGTCTAGGACTCGGCGATCAGCCCCAGCATTTT.

The chain joins TRBV5-5 to TRBJ1-4; TRBD1 matches 7 bases. Germline V lookup: CDR1 SGHKS, CDR2 YYEKEE (reference sequence). The CDR3 consists of 16 residues. V shed 1 base, J shed 5 bases, and the junction held 8 bases outside the gene matches. The CDR3 nucleotides read TGTGCCAGCAGCTTGACGCCGACAGGGCTAAATGAAAAACTGTTTTTT. It yields the protein CASSLTPTGLNEKLFF.

The J gene is TRBJ2-7, the V gene TRBV28; 8 bases map to TRBD1. The V and J ends lost 4 bases and 2 bases, in that order; junction bases with no gene match: 7. Germline CDR1 and CDR2: MDHEN and SYDVKM. The CDR3 covers 15 residues. CDR3 coding DNA: TGTGCCAGCAGTTCTCAGGGGGCAATTACCTACGAGCAGTACTTC. This translates into CASSSQGAITYEQYF.

The CDR3 region has the DNA TGTGCCTGGATGGAGACTAGCGGAGGACCCTACGAGCAGTACTTC. Protein sequence: CAWMETSGGPYEQYF. This sequence joins TRBV30 and TRBJ2-7; the match to TRBD2 covers 9 bases. The germline V gene encodes CDR1 GTSNPN and CDR2 SVGIG (reference sequence). The CDR3 length is 15 residues. J lost 2 bases, V lost 4 bases, and 9 bases had no gene match.

This clone has just a few counts. The chain recombines TRBV6-6 with TRBJ1-2; D may be TRBD1 (6 bases). The CDR3 consists of 15 residues. Trimming pared 2 bases from V and 2 bases from J, leaving 12 bases between. CDR1 and CDR2 from the germline V gene are MNHNY and SVGAGI (reference sequence). The CDR3 loop is CASSYTLGQNYGYTF. The CDR3 nucleotides read TGTGCCAGCAGTTACACCCTCGGACAGAACTATGGCTACACCTTC.

The chain uses TRBV28 and TRBJ1-1; possible D gene TRBD1, 6 bases. Germline V gene lookup returns CDR1 MDHEN and CDR2 SYDVKM. The CDR3 sequence is 13 residues long. The V end lost 5 bases, the J end lost 1 base, and 8 bases lay between the germline ends. CDR3 sequence: CASSTGQNTEAFF. The CDR3, as DNA: TGTGCCAGCAGTACGGGACAGAACACTGAAGCTTTCTTT.

This chain uses TRBV29-1 with TRBJ2-3; 7 bases map to TRBD1. The CDR3 has 15 amino acids. J lost 2 bases, V lost 6 bases, and 11 bases had no gene match. Germline V CDR1 and CDR2: SQVTM, ANQGSEA. CDR3 region: CSVTNTGASTDTQYF. In DNA, the CDR3 is TGCAGCGTAACAAACACAGGGGCTTCCACAGATACGCAGTATTTT.

The rearrangement links TRBV2 to TRBJ1-2, with 9 bases matching TRBD1. The CDR3 is made up of 14 amino acids. The J segment lost 6 bases and the V segment lost 0 bases, leaving 2 bases of the junction unmatched. From germline, CDR1 is SNHLY and CDR2 FYNNEI. DNA for the CDR3: TGTGCCAGCAGTGAAGCGCGACAGGGGGATGGCTACACCTTC. Its translation is CASSEARQGDGYTF.

Note on this clone: A much larger clone lies a single base off, so this may be a read error. The V gene is TRBV16, the J gene TRBJ1-1, with D perhaps matching TRBD1 (6 bases). Germline CDR1 KGHSY, CDR2 FQNENV. Deletions cut 5 bases from V and 1 base from J, with 8 bases between. This CDR3 has 13 residues. CDR3 bases: TGTGCCAGCAGCGAACAGGGGAACACTGAAGCTTTCTTT. Residues: CASSEQGNTEAFF.